These 21 T cell receptor beta chains originate from one sample sequenced in a study of cytomegalovirus exposure and HLA in healthy donors. The PCR made use of 60 Vbeta and 13 Jbeta primers. The repertoire was sequenced with immunoSEQ multiplex PCR; TCRdb's copy has only in-frame clones and lacks some. Of approximately 79,000 clones listed, approximately 74% are singletons. Sample: PBMCs. These receptors were taken from a man aged 35 to 55 in good health and CMV-seropositive.

This clone was counted a single time. This sample includes further DNA sequences coding for the same CDR3. The rearrangement joins TRBV5-1 to TRBJ1-1, with 9 positions matching TRBD1. V lost 4 bases to trimming and J lost 1 base; unmatched junction nucleotides: 2. This CDR3 comprises 14 residues. Germline loops: CDR1 SGHRS, CDR2 YFSETQ. The CDR3 DNA reads TGCGCCAGCAGCCCGGGACAGGGGAACACTGAAGCTTTCTTT. Translating gives CASSPGQGNTEAFF.

This clone was counted between two and nine times. The J gene is TRBJ2-1, the V gene TRBV4-1; D might be TRBD2 (6 bases). V lost 0 bases, J lost 8 bases, and 17 bases lay in between. CDR1 MGHRA and CDR2 YSYEKL come from the germline V gene. The CDR3 is 16 amino acids. DNA of the CDR3: TGCGCCAGCAGCCAAGATAGGAGGGTGGGTAAGGATGAGCAGTTCTTC. This encodes CASSQDRRVGKDEQFF.

This clone appeared a single time. The V gene is TRBV7-2, the J gene TRBJ2-6; D may be TRBD1 (5 bases). Germline CDR1 is SGHTA and CDR2 is FQGNSA. The CDR3 contains 15 residues. The germline V and J ends were trimmed by 5 bases and 2 bases, with 10 bases remaining between them. The DNA for the CDR3 is TGTGCCAGCAGCCCTGACAGAACTGGGGCCAACGTCCTGACTTTC. Encoded protein: CASSPDRTGANVLTF.

This chain links TRBV9 with TRBJ2-2; 11 bases are a match to TRBD2. Germline V CDR1 and CDR2: SGDLS, YYNGEE. Germline trimming cut 6 bases from V and 6 bases from J; bases unmatched to any gene: 7. This CDR3 is 15 amino acids long. The CDR3, as DNA: TGTGCCAGCACTCAAACTAGCGGGAGTGCCGGGGAGCTGTTTTTT. It codes for CASTQTSGSAGELFF.

The rearrangement joins TRBV28 to TRBJ2-7; tentatively, D is TRBD1 (5 bases). The CDR3 has 14 residues. Germline assignment: CDR1 MDHEN and CDR2 SYDVKM. Trimming stripped 6 bases from V and 2 bases from J, with 14 bases between. CDR3 protein: CASSPLGLPYEQYF. For the CDR3, the DNA is TGTGCCAGCAGCCCCCTGGGGCTCCCCTACGAGCAGTACTTC.

DNA of the CDR3: TGTGCCAGCAGCTTACGGGGAACCTATAATTCACCCCTCCACTTT. Its protein is CASSLRGTYNSPLHF. The rearrangement uses TRBV7-2 and TRBJ1-6; D is unclear. The CDR3 length is 15 residues. Germline CDR1 SGHTA, CDR2 FQGNSA. V gave up 2 bases and J gave up 2 bases, with 7 bases separating them.

J is TRBJ1-3 and V is TRBV6-6, with TRBD1 identical over 7 bases. Trimming cost V 5 bases and J 2 bases; bases outside gene matches: 6. Germline values: CDR1 MNHNY, CDR2 SVGAGI (reference sequence). The CDR3 consists of 15 residues. The CDR3 DNA is TGTGCCAGCAGTAGAGGGACAGATACTGGAAACACCATATATTTT. Residues: CASSRGTDTGNTIYF.

The chain has TRBV6-5 and TRBJ2-7; possibly TRBD1 for D (6 bases). The V end lost 5 bases, the J end lost 7 bases, and 18 bases lay between the germline ends. Per the germline V gene, CDR1 is MNHEY and CDR2 is SVGAGI. This CDR3 region has 14 residues. This CDR3 is CASSEGGSTREQYF. Written as DNA, the CDR3 is TGTGCCAGCAGTGAAGGGGGATCAACGAGAGAGCAGTACTTC.

The V gene is TRBV6-6, the J gene TRBJ2-7; maybe TRBD1 (5 bases). CDR3 size: 14 residues. Trimming cost V 5 bases and J 2 bases, with 13 bases left between them. Germline CDR1 MNHNY, CDR2 SVGAGI (reference sequence). The CDR3 DNA is TGTGCCAGCAGTCTCCAGGGAATAACCTACGAGCAGTACTTC. Translated: CASSLQGITYEQYF.

The chain recombines TRBV10-1 with TRBJ1-5; 10 bases align to TRBD1. J lost 2 bases, V lost 1 base, and 5 bases had no gene match. The CDR3 is made up of 17 amino acids. Germline values: CDR1 WNHNN, CDR2 SYGVQD (reference sequence). For the CDR3, the DNA is TGCGCCAGCAGTGAGTTGGACAGGGGGACGGGCAATCAGCCCCAGCATTTT. It yields the protein CASSELDRGTGNQPQHF.

This clone was detected a few times. This chain links TRBV11-2 with TRBJ1-2; weak D call: TRBD1 (5 bases). CDR3 length: 13 residues. Trimming pared 5 bases from V and 4 bases from J, leaving 11 bases between. The germline V gene has CDR1 SGHAT and CDR2 FQNNGV. CDR3 in amino acids: CASSLDTFYGYTF. The CDR3 nucleotides are TGTGCCAGCAGCCTGGACACTTTCTATGGCTACACCTTC.

The table lists this clone with a few counts. The chain has TRBV4-2 and TRBJ1-1; no firm D call. CDR1 LGHNA and CDR2 YNFKEQ come from the germline V gene. V lost 3 bases, J lost 1 base, and 9 bases lay in between. The CDR3 has 14 residues. CDR3 residues: CASSQRSGNTEAFF. The CDR3 DNA sequence: TGTGCCAGCAGCCAGCGTAGCGGGAACACTGAAGCTTTCTTT.

The chain combines TRBV6-1 with TRBJ1-5; a weak D match, TRBD1 (6 bases). V was shortened by 4 bases and J by 2 bases, with 15 bases between the two germline ends. The CDR3 runs to 16 residues. Looked up from germline, CDR1 is MNHNS and CDR2 is SASEGT. The CDR3 protein is CASSVTFRGGNQPQHF. As DNA, the CDR3 is TGTGCCAGCAGTGTAACCTTCAGGGGAGGCAATCAGCCCCAGCATTTT.

The chain links TRBV29-1 to TRBJ2-7; TRBD2 might be the D (7 bases). The germline V gene encodes CDR1 SQVTM and CDR2 ANQGSEA. V dropped 5 bases and J dropped 0 bases, with 23 bases sitting between them. The CDR3 has 17 residues. CDR3 loop: CSVYGGGGGLSSYEQYF. CDR3 coding DNA: TGCAGCGTTTACGGAGGGGGAGGGGGACTTAGCTCCTACGAGCAGTACTTC.

The gene calls are TRBV5-6 and TRBJ2-1; D is possibly TRBD2 (7 bases). Trimming took 0 bases from V and 3 from J, leaving 13 bases between them. The CDR3 totals 16 residues. The germline CDR1 and CDR2 sequences are SGHDT and YYEEEE. The CDR3 DNA sequence: TGTGCCAGCAGCTTGGTCCAGGGAGGGGGCTACAATGAGCAGTTCTTC. Encoded protein: CASSLVQGGGYNEQFF.

The chain recombines TRBV9 with TRBJ2-7; TRBD1 agrees at 8 bases. The ends lost 4 bases at V and 4 bases at J; junction bases unmatched: 7. Germline V CDR1 and CDR2: SGDLS, YYNGEE. The CDR3 sequence is 14 residues long. CDR3 protein: CASSPRTGQYEQYF. The DNA of the CDR3 is TGTGCCAGCAGCCCTCGGACAGGGCAGTACGAGCAGTACTTC.

Turning to this clone: Different DNA sequences within this sample yield the same CDR3. V gene TRBV19 combines with J gene TRBJ2-6; 8 nucleotides match TRBD1. Germline CDR1 and CDR2: LNHDA and SQIVND (reference sequence). The CDR3 totals 15 residues. The J segment lost 3 bases and the V segment lost 5 bases, leaving 3 bases of the junction unmatched. Written as DNA, the CDR3 is TGTGCCAGTAGTCGGACAGGGAGTGGGGCCAACGTCCTGACTTTC. As protein: CASSRTGSGANVLTF.

The rearrangement uses TRBV28 and TRBJ2-1; tentative D call: TRBD1 (5 bases). CDR1 and CDR2 from the germline V gene are MDHEN and SYDVKM. This CDR3 contains 15 residues. V lost 5 bases and J lost 0, with 11 bases in between. CDR3 nucleotide sequence: TGTGCCAGCAGTCGACAGCAGAGCTCCTACAATGAGCAGTTCTTC. It is translated as CASSRQQSSYNEQFF.

The chain has TRBV29-1 and TRBJ2-5; D is perhaps TRBD1 (6 bases). Trimming removed 7 bases from V and 0 bases from J, with 12 bases in between. The CDR3 runs 13 residues. Germline CDR1 reads SQVTM; CDR2 reads ANQGSEA. CDR3 nucleotide sequence: TGCAGCGCGGGACACGCGTACCAAGAGACCCAGTACTTC. Its protein product is CSAGHAYQETQYF.

Comments on this clone: At one boundary the junction diverges from the germline segment, which might be a read error. The gene calls are TRBV6-1 and TRBJ1-2, with D possibly being TRBD1 (5 bases). The CDR3 has 15 amino acids. CDR1 is MNHNS, CDR2 SASEGT, per germline. The DNA for the CDR3 is TGTGCCAGCAGCGAAGAGGCGGGACGGTTCTATGGCTACACCTTC. This gives the protein CASSEEAGRFYGYTF.

V and J are TRBV6-1 and TRBJ2-7; unclear D gene. The V gene lost 10 bases and the J gene lost 0 bases, with 13 bases spanning the gap. There are 13 residues in the CDR3. Germline V CDR1 and CDR2: MNHNS, SASEGT. The CDR3 sequence is CAISGGSSYEQYF. The CDR3 nucleotides read TGTGCCATCTCCGGTGGTAGCTCCTACGAGCAGTACTTC.